This T cell receptor beta chain was observed in a study of vaccination and CD4 T cells after COVID-19. As to treatment: roughly nine-day PBMC culture with coronavirus spike peptide pools or control peptides (ViraFEST assay). Oncomine TCR Beta short-read sequencing was applied to DNA from cultured CD4+ T cells. MiXCR, run by TCRdb on the PCR reads, gives a single entry per CDR3 protein. The table has 15,000 to 20,000 distinct CDR3 sequences, approximately 50% seen once. V lost 8 bases to trimming and J lost 4 bases; unmatched junction nucleotides: 5. The CDR3 contains 13 residues. CDR1 is MNHEY, CDR2 SVGEGT, per germline. In the case of this clonotype: Its antigen is unidentified.

This sequence joins TRBV6-2 or TRBV6-3 and TRBJ2-3; TRBD2 matches 8 bases. The source is a human donor who had recovered from COVID-19. Sample: CD4+ T cells from blood, cultured in vitro, taken before SARS-CoV-2 vaccination. This chain's CDR3 is CASCLAGPDTQYF. The CDR3 DNA follows: TGTGCCAGCTGCTTAGCGGGACCAGATACGCAGTATTTT.